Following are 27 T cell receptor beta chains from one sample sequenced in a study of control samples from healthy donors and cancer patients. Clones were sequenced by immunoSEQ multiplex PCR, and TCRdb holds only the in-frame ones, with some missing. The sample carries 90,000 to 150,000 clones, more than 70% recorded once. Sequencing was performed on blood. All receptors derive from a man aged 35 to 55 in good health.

As DNA, the CDR3 is TGTGCCGGAAACAGGGGGCCGCGGGGTACAGATACGCAGTATTTT. Encoded protein: CAGNRGPRGTDTQYF. The chain joins TRBV30 to TRBJ2-3, with 9 bases identical to TRBD1. Trimming cost V 8 bases and J 3 bases; bases outside gene matches: 12. CDR3 length: 15 amino acids. CDR1 and CDR2 (germline): GTSNPN, SVGIG (reference sequence). Using reference TRBV30 and TRBJ2-3 for the parts outside the CDR3, the full variable domain is SQTIHQWPATLVQPVGSPLSLECTVEGTSNPNLYWYRQAAGRGLQLLFYSVGIGQISSEVPQNLSASRPQDRQFILSSKKLLLSDSGFYLCAGNRGPRGTDTQYFGPGTRLTVL.

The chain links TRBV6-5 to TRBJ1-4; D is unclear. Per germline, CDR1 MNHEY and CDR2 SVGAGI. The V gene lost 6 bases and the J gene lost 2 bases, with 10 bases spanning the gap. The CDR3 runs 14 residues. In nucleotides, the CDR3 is TGTGCCAGCAGCTCCGGGAGCACTAATGAAAAACTGTTTTTT. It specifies CASSSGSTNEKLFF.

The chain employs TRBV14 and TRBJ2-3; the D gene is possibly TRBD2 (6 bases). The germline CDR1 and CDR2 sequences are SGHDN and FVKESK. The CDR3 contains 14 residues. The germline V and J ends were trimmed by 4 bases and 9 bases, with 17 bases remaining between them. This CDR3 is CASSRTGTARTQYF. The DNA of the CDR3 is TGTGCCAGCAGCCGGACTGGGACTGCCAGGACGCAGTATTTT.

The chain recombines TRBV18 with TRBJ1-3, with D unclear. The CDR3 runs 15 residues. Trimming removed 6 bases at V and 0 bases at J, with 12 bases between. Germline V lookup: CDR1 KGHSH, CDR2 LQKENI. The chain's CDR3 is CASSQDGNSGNTIYF. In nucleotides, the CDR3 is TGTGCCAGCTCCCAGGACGGGAACTCTGGAAACACCATATATTTT.

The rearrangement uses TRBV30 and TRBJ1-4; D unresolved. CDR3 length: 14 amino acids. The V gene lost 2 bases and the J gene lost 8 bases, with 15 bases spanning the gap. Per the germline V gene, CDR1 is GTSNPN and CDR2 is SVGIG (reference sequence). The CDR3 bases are TGTGCCTGGAGTCCTGGGCCTACGGGAGAAAAACTGTTTTTT. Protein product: CAWSPGPTGEKLFF.

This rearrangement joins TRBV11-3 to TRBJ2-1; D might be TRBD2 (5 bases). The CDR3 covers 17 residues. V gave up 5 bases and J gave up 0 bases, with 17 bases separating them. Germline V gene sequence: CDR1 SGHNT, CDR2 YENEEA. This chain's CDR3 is CASSPPWTGSSYNEQFF. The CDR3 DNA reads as TGTGCCAGCAGCCCTCCCTGGACGGGAAGCTCCTACAATGAGCAGTTCTTC.

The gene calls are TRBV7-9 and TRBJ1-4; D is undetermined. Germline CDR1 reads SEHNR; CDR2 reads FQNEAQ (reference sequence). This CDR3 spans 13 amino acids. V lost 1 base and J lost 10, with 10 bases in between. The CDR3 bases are TGTGCCAGCAGCTTAGACCCCGGAAGAAAACTGTTTTTT. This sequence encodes CASSLDPGRKLFF.

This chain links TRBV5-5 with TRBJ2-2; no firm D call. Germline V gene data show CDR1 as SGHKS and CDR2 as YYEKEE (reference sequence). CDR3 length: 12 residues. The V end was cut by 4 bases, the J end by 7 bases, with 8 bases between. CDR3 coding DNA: TGTGCCAGCAGCCTTTCTCTCGGGGAGCTGTTTTTT. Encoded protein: CASSLSLGELFF.

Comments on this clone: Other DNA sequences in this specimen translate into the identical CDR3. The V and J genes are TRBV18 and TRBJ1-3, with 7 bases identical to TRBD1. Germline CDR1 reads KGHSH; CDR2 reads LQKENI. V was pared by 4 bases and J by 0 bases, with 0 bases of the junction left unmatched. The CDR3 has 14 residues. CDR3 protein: CASSRDSSGNTIYF. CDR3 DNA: TGTGCCAGCTCACGGGACAGCTCTGGAAACACCATATATTTT.

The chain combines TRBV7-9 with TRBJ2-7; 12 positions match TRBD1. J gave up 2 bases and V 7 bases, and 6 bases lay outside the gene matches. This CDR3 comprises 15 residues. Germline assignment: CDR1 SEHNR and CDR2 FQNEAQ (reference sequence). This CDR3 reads CASTAGTGGTYEQYF. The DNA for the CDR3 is TGTGCCAGCACCGCCGGGACAGGGGGCACCTACGAGCAGTACTTC.

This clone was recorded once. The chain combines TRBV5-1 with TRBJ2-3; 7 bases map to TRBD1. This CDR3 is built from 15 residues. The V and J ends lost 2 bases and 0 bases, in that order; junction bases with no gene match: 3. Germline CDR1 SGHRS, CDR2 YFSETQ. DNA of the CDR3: TGCGCCAGCAGCTTCCGGGACAGCAGCACAGATACGCAGTATTTT. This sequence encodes CASSFRDSSTDTQYF. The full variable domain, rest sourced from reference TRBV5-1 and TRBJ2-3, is KAGVTQTPRYLIKTRGQQVTLSCSPISGHRSVSWYQQTPGQGLQFLFEYFSETQRNKGNFPGRFSGRQFSNSRSEMNVSTLELGDSALYLCASSFRDSSTDTQYFGPGTRLTVL.

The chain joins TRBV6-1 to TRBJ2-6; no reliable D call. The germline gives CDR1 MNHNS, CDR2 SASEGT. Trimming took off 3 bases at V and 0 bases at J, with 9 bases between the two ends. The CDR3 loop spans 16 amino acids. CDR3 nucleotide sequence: TGTGCCAGCAGTGATTTCCGGCCCTCTGGGGCCAACGTCCTGACTTTC. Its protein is CASSDFRPSGANVLTF.

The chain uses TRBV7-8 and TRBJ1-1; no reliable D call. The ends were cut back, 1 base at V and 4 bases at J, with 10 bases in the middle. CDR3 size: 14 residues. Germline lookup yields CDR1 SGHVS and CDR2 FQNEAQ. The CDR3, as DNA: TGTGCCAGCAGCTTAGGTTGGAGTAGCACTGAAGCTTTCTTT. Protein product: CASSLGWSSTEAFF.

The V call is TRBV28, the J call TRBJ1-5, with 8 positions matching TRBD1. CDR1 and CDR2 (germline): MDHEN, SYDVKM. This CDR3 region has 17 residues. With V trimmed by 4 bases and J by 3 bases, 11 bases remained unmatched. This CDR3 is CASSSAGGGSDNQPQHF. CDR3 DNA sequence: TGTGCCAGCAGTTCGGCAGGGGGCGGAAGCGACAATCAGCCCCAGCATTTT.

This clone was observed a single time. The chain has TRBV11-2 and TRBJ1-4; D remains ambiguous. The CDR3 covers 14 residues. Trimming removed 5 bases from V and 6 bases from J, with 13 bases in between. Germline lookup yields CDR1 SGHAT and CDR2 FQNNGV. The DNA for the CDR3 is TGTGCCAGCAGCCCCCCCGGGGTCCATGAAAAACTGTTTTTT. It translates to CASSPPGVHEKLFF.

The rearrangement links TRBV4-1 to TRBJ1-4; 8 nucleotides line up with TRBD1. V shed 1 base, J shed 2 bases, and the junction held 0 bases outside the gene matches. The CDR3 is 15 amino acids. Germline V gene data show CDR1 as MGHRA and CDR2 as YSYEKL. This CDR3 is CASSQGQGTNEKLFF. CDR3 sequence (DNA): TGCGCCAGCAGCCAAGGACAGGGGACTAATGAAAAACTGTTTTTT.

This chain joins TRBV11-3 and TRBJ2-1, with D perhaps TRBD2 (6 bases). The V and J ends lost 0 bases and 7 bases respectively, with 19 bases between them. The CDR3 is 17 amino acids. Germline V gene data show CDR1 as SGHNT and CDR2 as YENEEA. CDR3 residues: CASSLDPTIGGRNEQFF. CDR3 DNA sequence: TGTGCCAGCAGCTTAGATCCCACTATCGGGGGTAGGAATGAGCAGTTCTTC.

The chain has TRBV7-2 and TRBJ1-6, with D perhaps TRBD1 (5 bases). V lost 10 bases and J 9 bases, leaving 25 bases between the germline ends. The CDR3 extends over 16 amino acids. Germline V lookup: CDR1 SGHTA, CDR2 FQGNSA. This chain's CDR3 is CAILSLRGAVGSPLHF. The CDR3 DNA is TGTGCCATCCTATCCCTCCGAGGGGCGGTCGGTTCACCCCTCCACTTT.

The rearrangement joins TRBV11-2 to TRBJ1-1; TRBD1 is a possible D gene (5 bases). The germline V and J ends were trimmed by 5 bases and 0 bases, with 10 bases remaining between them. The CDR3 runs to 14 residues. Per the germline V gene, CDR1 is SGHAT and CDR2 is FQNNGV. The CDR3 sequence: CASSPGTVNTEAFF. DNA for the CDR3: TGTGCCAGCAGCCCAGGGACGGTGAACACTGAAGCTTTCTTT.

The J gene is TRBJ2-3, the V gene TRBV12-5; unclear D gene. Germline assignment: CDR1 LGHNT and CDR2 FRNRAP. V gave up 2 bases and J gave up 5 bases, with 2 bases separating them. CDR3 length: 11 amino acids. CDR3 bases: TGTGCTAGTGGTTTGAGAGATACGCAGTATTTT. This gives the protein CASGLRDTQYF.

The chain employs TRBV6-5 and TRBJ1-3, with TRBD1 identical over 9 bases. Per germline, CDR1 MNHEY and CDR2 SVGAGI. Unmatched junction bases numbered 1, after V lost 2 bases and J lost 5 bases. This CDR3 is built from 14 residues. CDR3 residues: CASSYGQGRNTIYF. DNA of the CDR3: TGTGCCAGCAGTTACGGACAGGGGAGAAACACCATATATTTT.

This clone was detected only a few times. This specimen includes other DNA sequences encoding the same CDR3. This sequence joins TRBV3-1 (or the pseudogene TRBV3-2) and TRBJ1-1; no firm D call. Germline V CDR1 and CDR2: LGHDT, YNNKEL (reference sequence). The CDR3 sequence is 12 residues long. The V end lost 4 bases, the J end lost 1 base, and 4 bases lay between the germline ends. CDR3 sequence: CASSPRNTEAFF. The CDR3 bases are TGTGCCAGCAGCCCCAGGAACACTGAAGCTTTCTTT.

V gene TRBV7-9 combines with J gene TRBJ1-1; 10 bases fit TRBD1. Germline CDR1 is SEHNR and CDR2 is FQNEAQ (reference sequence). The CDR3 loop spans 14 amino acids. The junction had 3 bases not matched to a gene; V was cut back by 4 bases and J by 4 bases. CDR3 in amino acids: CASSWTGGSTEAFF. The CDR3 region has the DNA TGTGCCAGCAGCTGGACAGGGGGAAGCACTGAAGCTTTCTTT.

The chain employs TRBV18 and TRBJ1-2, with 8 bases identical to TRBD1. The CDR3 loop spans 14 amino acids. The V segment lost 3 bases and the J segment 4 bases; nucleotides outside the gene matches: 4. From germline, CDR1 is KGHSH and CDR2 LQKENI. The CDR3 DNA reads TGTGCCAGCTCACCGACAGGGGATTTCTATGGCTACACCTTC. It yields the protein CASSPTGDFYGYTF.

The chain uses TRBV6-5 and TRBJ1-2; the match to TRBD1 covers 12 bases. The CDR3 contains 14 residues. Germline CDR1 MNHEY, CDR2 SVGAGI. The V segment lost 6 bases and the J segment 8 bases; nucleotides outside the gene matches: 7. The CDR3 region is CASSGGQGAGGYTF. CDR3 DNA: TGTGCCAGCAGCGGGGGACAGGGGGCGGGAGGCTACACCTTC.

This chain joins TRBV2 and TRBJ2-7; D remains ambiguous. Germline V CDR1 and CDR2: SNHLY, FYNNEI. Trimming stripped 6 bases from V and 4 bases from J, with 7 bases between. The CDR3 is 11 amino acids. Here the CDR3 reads CASSTAYEQYF. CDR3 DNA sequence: TGTGCCAGCAGCACTGCTTACGAGCAGTACTTC.

CDR3 nucleotide sequence: TGTGCCAGCAGCTTGGGACAGCGCAACTATGGCTACACCTTC. Protein sequence: CASSLGQRNYGYTF. The chain is built from TRBV5-4 and TRBJ1-2, with D possibly being TRBD1 (5 bases). Germline lookup yields CDR1 SGHNT and CDR2 YYREEE (reference sequence). V lost 0 bases to trimming and J lost 2 bases, with 8 bases between them. The CDR3 runs to 14 residues.